A selection of T cell receptor beta chains follows, all from one sample in a study of CD8 T cell repertoires and HIV-1 epitope variants. What these receptors recognize is not known. Assay used: immunoSEQ multiplex PCR; TCRdb lists only in-frame clones, some missing. The sample contains 5,500 to 7,500 clones, more than 60% of which appear only once. Sequenced sample: cultured CD8+ T cells derived from PBMCs. These receptors all stem from a male donor with HIV. The CDR3 runs from the conserved cysteine through the conserved F or W. Fields, in order: CDR3 DNA, CDR3 protein, clone size, V gene, J gene, D gene. A D gene is named only where the DNA matches it firmly. A clone size is listed for some rows: how often the clone was seen (once, few, many), or a class if it is expanded.

DNA: TGTGCCAGCAGCTTAGGGGTTAGCAATCAGCCCCAGCATTTT
CDR3: CASSLGVSNQPQHF
size: .
V: TRBV7-8
J: TRBJ1-5
D: .

DNA: TGTGCCAGTAGTATGATTTGGAGTAGGCTAGCGGGAGTCAATGAGCAGTTCTTC
CDR3: CASSMIWSRLAGVNEQFF
size: .
V: TRBV19
J: TRBJ2-1
D: TRBD2

DNA: TGTGCCAGCAGTTACCACCGGGACACCTCCTACGAGCAGTACTTC
CDR3: CASSYHRDTSYEQYF
size: .
V: TRBV6-5
J: TRBJ2-7
D: .

DNA: TGTGCCAGTAGTATAGGGGGCAGTCCCAGGGACTACGAGCAGTACTTC
CDR3: CASSIGGSPRDYEQYF
size: few
V: TRBV19
J: TRBJ2-7
D: .

DNA: TGTGCCAGCAGCCTGGAGGGGGGTAGACTGGTCTACGAGCAGTACTTC
CDR3: CASSLEGGRLVYEQYF
size: .
V: TRBV28
J: TRBJ2-7
D: .

DNA: TGTGCCAGCAGCCAAGAGGGGGGACAGGGACCCTACGAGCAGTACTTC
CDR3: CASSQEGGQGPYEQYF
size: .
V: TRBV4-2
J: TRBJ2-7
D: TRBD1

DNA: TGTGCCAGCAGTTACTCGTACCCTCAGGGTAACGAGCAGTACTTC
CDR3: CASSYSYPQGNEQYF
size: .
V: TRBV6-6
J: TRBJ2-7
D: .

DNA: TGTGCCAGCAGCAGCAACGCGGGGGGCGCAACTAATGAAAAACTGTTTTTT
CDR3: CASSSNAGGATNEKLFF
size: .
V: TRBV11-2
J: TRBJ1-4
D: .

DNA: TGTGCCAGCAGTTCCGCCCGACTAGCGGGATTGACCGGGGAGCTGTTTTTT
CDR3: CASSSARLAGLTGELFF
size: .
V: TRBV27
J: TRBJ2-2
D: TRBD2

DNA: TGTGCCAGCTCACCACTGAGCGCAGGAGTGGTTGAGACCCAGTACTTC
CDR3: CASSPLSAGVVETQYF
size: few
V: TRBV18
J: TRBJ2-5
D: .

DNA: TGTGCCAGCAGCACCTCCAATGAGCAGTTCTTC
CDR3: CASSTSNEQFF
size: few
V: TRBV5-4
J: TRBJ2-1
D: .

DNA: TGTGCCAGCAGTCTGGGGGTACAGCTTGGCTACACCTTC
CDR3: CASSLGVQLGYTF
size: .
V: TRBV5-4
J: TRBJ1-2
D: .

DNA: TGTGCCAGCGGGGCCGGGAACTCACCCCTCCACTTT
CDR3: CASGAGNSPLHF
size: .
V: TRBV28
J: TRBJ1-6
D: .

DNA: TGTGCCTGGAGTGTACGAGGGGCTGACACTGAAGCTTTCTTT
CDR3: CAWSVRGADTEAFF
size: .
V: TRBV30
J: TRBJ1-1
D: .

DNA: TGTGCCAGCAGTCCGCCTCGGGACAGTAGAGAGCAGTACTTC
CDR3: CASSPPRDSREQYF
size: .
V: TRBV28
J: TRBJ2-7
D: TRBD1

DNA: TGCGCCAGCAGCCAAGATCCCCCAGACTTGGACTATGGCTACACCTTC
CDR3: CASSQDPPDLDYGYTF
size: .
V: TRBV5-4
J: TRBJ1-2
D: .

DNA: TGTGCCAGCAGTTTATCAGGGGCTGGAAACGAGCAGTACTTC
CDR3: CASSLSGAGNEQYF
size: .
V: TRBV27
J: TRBJ2-7
D: .

DNA: TGTGCCAGCAGCAGCGACAGGAGTTACGAGCAGTACTTC
CDR3: CASSSDRSYEQYF
size: once
V: TRBV5-6
J: TRBJ2-7
D: .

DNA: TGTGCCAGCAGTGAACCCACTAGCGGGAGAGGAGATACGCAGTATTTT
CDR3: CASSEPTSGRGDTQYF
size: .
V: TRBV6-1
J: TRBJ2-3
D: TRBD2

DNA: TGTGCCAGCAGCTCCAAGGACAGAAGGAACACTGAAGCTTTCTTT
CDR3: CASSSKDRRNTEAFF
size: .
V: TRBV7-9
J: TRBJ1-1
D: .

DNA: TGTGCCAGCAGCTTCCCCCGCCAGGGAAACAACTATGGCTACACCTTC
CDR3: CASSFPRQGNNYGYTF
size: .
V: TRBV7-8
J: TRBJ1-2
D: .

DNA: TGTGCCAGCAAAGGGGACTCCTACAATGAGCAGTTCTTC
CDR3: CASKGDSYNEQFF
size: .
V: TRBV6-1
J: TRBJ2-1
D: .

DNA: TGTGCCAGCAGCCCGCTCGCCTCTCGGGAGGGGGGCGACGAGCAGTACTTC
CDR3: CASSPLASREGGDEQYF
size: .
V: TRBV28
J: TRBJ2-7
D: TRBD2

DNA: TGTGCCAGCAGCCAAGAAACGGGGAGATCGGCTGGGGCCAACGTCCTGACTTTC
CDR3: CASSQETGRSAGANVLTF
size: few
V: TRBV14
J: TRBJ2-6
D: .

DNA: TGTGCCAGTATCCCTGGGACTAGCGGGGGCCGAGAGGTCTACAATGAGCAGTTCTTC
CDR3: CASIPGTSGGREVYNEQFF
size: .
V: TRBV19
J: TRBJ2-1
D: TRBD2

DNA: TGTGCCATCAGCAATCCTACGACTAGCGGGGGGAATGAGCAGTTCTTC
CDR3: CAISNPTTSGGNEQFF
size: .
V: TRBV10-3
J: TRBJ2-1
D: TRBD2

DNA: TGTGCCTGGGGGACACAATCCAGCAATCAGCCCCAGCATTTT
CDR3: CAWGTQSSNQPQHF
size: .
V: TRBV30
J: TRBJ1-5
D: .

DNA: TGTGCCATCAGTGACTTGGACAGAGAGAACACTGAAGCTTTCTTT
CDR3: CAISDLDRENTEAFF
size: .
V: TRBV10-3
J: TRBJ1-1
D: .

DNA: TGTGCCAGCAGCCCGGGACAGGGGGTCGACTATGGCTACACCTTC
CDR3: CASSPGQGVDYGYTF
size: .
V: TRBV5-6
J: TRBJ1-2
D: TRBD1

DNA: TGTGCCAGCAGCTTCTACGGACAGGGAGGAAACGCTGGGGCCAACGTCCTGACTTTC
CDR3: CASSFYGQGGNAGANVLTF
size: .
V: TRBV7-8
J: TRBJ2-6
D: TRBD1

DNA: TGTGCCACCTCAGCAGGGGATAGCAATCAGCCCCAGCATTTT
CDR3: CATSAGDSNQPQHF
size: .
V: TRBV7-8
J: TRBJ1-5
D: .

DNA: TGTGCCAGCAGCGTAACAGGGGGGGAAGAGACCCAGTACTTC
CDR3: CASSVTGGEETQYF
size: medium-sized
V: TRBV7-2
J: TRBJ2-5
D: .

DNA: TGTGCCAGCAGCTTAGGTCCCAGGGCCCCCTACGAGCAGTACTTC
CDR3: CASSLGPRAPYEQYF
size: .
V: TRBV11-2
J: TRBJ2-7
D: .

DNA: TGTGCCAGCAGCAAGATGAGCGGTAGCACAGATACGCAGTATTTT
CDR3: CASSKMSGSTDTQYF
size: .
V: TRBV11-2
J: TRBJ2-3
D: .

DNA: TGTGCCACCAGCCCTCGGACAGGGAGTTACTATGGCTACACCTTC
CDR3: CATSPRTGSYYGYTF
size: .
V: TRBV15
J: TRBJ1-2
D: TRBD1

DNA: TGTGCCAGCGCAACAGGGGACGAGCAGTACTTC
CDR3: CASATGDEQYF
size: .
V: TRBV7-4
J: TRBJ2-7
D: TRBD1

DNA: TGCGCCAGCAGCCAAACAGGAAGCAGTCAAGCTTTCTTT
CDR3: CASSQTGSSQAFF
size: .
V: TRBV4-3
J: TRBJ1-1
D: .

DNA: TGTGCCAGCAGTATCGGGGCCTCCTACAATGAGCAGTTCTTC
CDR3: CASSIGASYNEQFF
size: .
V: TRBV5-6
J: TRBJ2-1
D: .

DNA: TGCGCCAGCAGCGACCCTCTTAGGACGGATGAGCAGTTCTTC
CDR3: CASSDPLRTDEQFF
size: .
V: TRBV10-1
J: TRBJ2-1
D: .

DNA: TGTGCCAGCAGCTTGGGTAACCCTGAAGCTTTCTTT
CDR3: CASSLGNPEAFF
size: .
V: TRBV7-2
J: TRBJ1-1
D: .

DNA: TGTGCCAGCTCACCGCCAAGGGTCGGGGCCAAAAACATTCAGTACTTC
CDR3: CASSPPRVGAKNIQYF
size: .
V: TRBV18
J: TRBJ2-4
D: .

DNA: TGTGCCAGCAGTGAAGCGGGACTAGCGGGGGGGCGGACAGATACGCAGTATTTT
CDR3: CASSEAGLAGGRTDTQYF
size: few
V: TRBV2
J: TRBJ2-3
D: TRBD2

DNA: TGCAGCGTTGGTTCCGCCTACGAGCAGTACTTC
CDR3: CSVGSAYEQYF
size: .
V: TRBV29-1
J: TRBJ2-7
D: .